These 21 T cell receptor beta chains originate from one sample sequenced in a study of T cell repertoires in cytomegalovirus infection. Their recognized antigens are unknown. TCRdb used MiXCR to reprocess the reads, holding one entry per CDR3 protein. The table includes 700,000 to 850,000 distinct CDR3 sequences, about 30% detected once. The input for sequencing was cultured CD8+ T cells from PBMCs, taken from culture after CMV antigen stimulation. The receptors stem from a human donor in good health (CMV status not recorded). Some clones in this sample may be carry-over from other donors' samples.

This clonotype was counted at least ten times. This chain links TRBV7-6 with TRBJ1-5; D remains ambiguous. Germline lookup yields CDR1 SGHVS and CDR2 FNYEAQ. Between the trimmed V and J ends, which lost 0 bases and 1 base, there was a span of 7 bases. The CDR3 loop spans 15 amino acids. The chain's CDR3 is CASSLADGSNQPQHF. CDR3 DNA sequence: TGTGCCAGCAGCTTAGCGGATGGAAGCAATCAGCCCCAGCATTTT. Supplemented by reference TRBV7-6 and TRBJ1-5, the full variable domain reads GAGVSQSPRYKVTKRGQDVALRCDPISGHVSLYWYRQALGQGPEFLTYFNYEAQQDKSGLPNDRFSAERPEGSISTLTIQRTEQRDSAMYRCASSLADGSNQPQHFGDGTRLSIL.

The rearrangement links TRBV25-1 to TRBJ2-2; D is undetermined. The length of the CDR3 is 16 residues. The V gene's germline CDR1 is MGHDK and CDR2 SYGVNS. Trimming shortened V by 6 bases and J by 0 bases, and 14 bases separated the two germline ends. CDR3 residues: CASSAVEKPNTGELFF. CDR3 nucleotide sequence: TGTGCCAGCAGCGCGGTTGAGAAACCGAACACCGGGGAGCTGTTTTTT.

This clonotype was observed a few times. This chain uses TRBV10-3 with TRBJ2-7; no firm D call. The CDR3 covers 14 residues. The V gene's germline CDR1 is ENHRY and CDR2 SYGVKD. Trimming took off 2 bases at V and 4 bases at J, with 12 bases between the two ends. Here the CDR3 DNA reads TGTGCCATCAGTGAGGCAATCGAACTGTACGAGCAGTACTTC. Protein: CAISEAIELYEQYF.

The sample holds a few counts of this clonotype. One end of the junction varies from germline; a read error may be responsible. The CDR3 loop is CASGFEAGHLGSGVNVLTF. The CDR3 nucleotides are TGTGCTAGTGGTTTCGAAGCAGGGCACTTAGGCTCTGGGGTCAACGTCCTGACTTTC. The chain couples TRBV12-5 to TRBJ2-6; D is possibly TRBD1 (5 bases). Germline CDR1 reads LGHNT; CDR2 reads FRNRAP. This CDR3 region has 19 residues.

This clonotype was picked up a small number of times. The chain has TRBV9 and TRBJ1-4, with D possibly being TRBD1 (5 bases). CDR3 length: 15 residues. CDR1 and CDR2 (germline): SGDLS, YYNGEE. V lost 4 bases to trimming and J lost 7 bases, with 17 bases between them. The CDR3 loop is CASSSDGVQGEKLFF. As DNA, the CDR3 is TGTGCCAGCAGCTCCGACGGTGTCCAGGGTGAAAAACTGTTTTTT.

V and J are TRBV7-6 and TRBJ2-5; D is undetermined. CDR1 SGHVS and CDR2 FNYEAQ come from the germline V gene. V shed 5 bases and J shed 4 bases, with 14 bases lying between them. CDR3 length equals 14 residues. CDR3 amino acids: CASSIPVYRETQYF. CDR3 DNA sequence: TGTGCCAGCAGCATCCCTGTGTACCGAGAGACCCAGTACTTC.

This clonotype was seen many times. CDR3 protein: CASSQPGLAGTGELFF. In nucleotides, the CDR3 is TGTGCCAGCAGCCAGCCGGGACTAGCGGGAACCGGGGAGCTGTTTTTT. The chain links TRBV7-2 to TRBJ2-2, with 13 bases aligning to TRBD2. The V gene end was trimmed by 5 bases and the J gene end by 5 bases; junction bases not matched to a gene: 5. The germline gives CDR1 SGHTA, CDR2 FQGNSA. The CDR3 covers 16 residues. Using reference TRBV7-2 and TRBJ2-2 for the parts outside the CDR3, the full variable domain is GAGVSQSPSNKVTEKGKDVELRCDPISGHTALYWYRQSLGQGLEFLIYFQGNSAPDKSGLPSDRFSAERTGGSVSTLTIQRTQQEDSAVYLCASSQPGLAGTGELFFGEGSRLTVL.

The V call is TRBV6-2 or TRBV6-3, the J call TRBJ1-1; 10 bases are a match to TRBD1. The CDR3 has 15 residues. V was pared by 5 bases and J by 6 bases, with 9 bases of the junction left unmatched. CDR1 and CDR2 from the germline V gene are MNHEY and SVGEGT. The CDR3 DNA is TGTGCCAGCAGTGCAAGACAGGGGGCTAGAGCTGAAGCTTTCTTT. The encoded protein is CASSARQGARAEAFF.

V usage is TRBV6-5 and J usage is TRBJ2-5; 10 bases fit TRBD2. Germline lookup yields CDR1 MNHEY and CDR2 SVGAGI. The CDR3 consists of 15 residues. The junction had 7 bases not matched to a gene; V was cut back by 5 bases and J by 4 bases. The CDR3 bases are TGTGCCAGCAGTATCCTAGCGGGGGAGGGAGAGACCCAGTACTTC. This translates into CASSILAGEGETQYF.

This clonotype has only a few counts. The V gene is TRBV7-9, the J gene TRBJ1-6; perhaps TRBD1 as D (5 bases). CDR1 SEHNR and CDR2 FQNEAQ come from the germline V gene (reference sequence). The CDR3 consists of 13 residues. Trimming took off 5 bases at V and 7 bases at J, with 9 bases between the two ends. CDR3 sequence reads: CASSERQNSPLHF. For the CDR3, the DNA is TGTGCCAGCAGCGAAAGACAGAATTCACCCCTCCACTTT.

The gene calls are TRBV27 and TRBJ2-7; TRBD2 matches 8 bases. The trim removed 6 bases at V and 1 base at J, leaving 8 bases unmatched. The germline V gene has CDR1 MNHEY and CDR2 SMNVEV (reference sequence). This CDR3 contains 15 residues. The CDR3 sequence is CASRPAGGTSYEQYV. As DNA, the CDR3 is TGTGCCAGCAGGCCCGCGGGGGGCACTTCCTACGAGCAGTACGTC.

This clonotype was counted ten times or more. The chain joins TRBV7-8 to TRBJ2-3, with D perhaps matching TRBD2 (6 bases). CDR1 SGHVS and CDR2 FQNEAQ come from the germline V gene. This CDR3 contains 12 residues. The CDR3 reads CATRDSTDTQYF. CDR3 DNA: TGTGCAACCCGGGACTCCACAGATACGCAGTATTTT.

The table lists this clonotype with a few counts. This rearrangement joins TRBV9 to TRBJ2-6; 13 nucleotides match TRBD2. Losses at the gene ends were 3 bases for V and 0 bases for J; bases not matched to a gene: 0. The CDR3 length is 17 residues. Germline V gives CDR1 SGDLS, CDR2 YYNGEE. CDR3 in amino acids: CASSGTSGGSGANVLTF. The CDR3 DNA sequence: TGTGCCAGCAGCGGGACTAGCGGGGGCTCTGGGGCCAACGTCCTGACTTTC. Filled out from reference TRBV9 and TRBJ2-6, the complete variable domain reads DSGVTQTPKHLITATGQRVTLRCSPRSGDLSVYWYQQSLDQGLQFLIQYYNGEERAKGNILERFSAQQFPDLHSELNLSSLELGDSALYFCASSGTSGGSGANVLTFGAGSRLTVL.

This clonotype was seen repeatedly, ten times or more. The rearrangement links TRBV19 to TRBJ2-1, with TRBD2 matching over 8 bases. The germline V gene encodes CDR1 LNHDA and CDR2 SQIVND (reference sequence). The V segment lost 2 bases and the J segment 2 bases; nucleotides outside the gene matches: 2. CDR3 length equals 15 residues. Here the CDR3 reads CASSISGGPYNEQFF. The CDR3 DNA reads TGTGCCAGTAGTATAAGCGGGGGCCCCTACAATGAGCAGTTCTTC.

This clonotype occurred many times. The rearrangement uses TRBV12-3 or TRBV12-4 and TRBJ2-2, with D possibly TRBD1 on 5 matching bases. The CDR3 loop spans 13 amino acids. Trimming took off 5 bases at V and 4 bases at J, with 8 bases between the two ends. Here the CDR3 reads CASSQGVTGELFF. Here the CDR3 DNA reads TGTGCCAGCAGTCAAGGGGTCACCGGGGAGCTGTTTTTT.

Comment on this clonotype: This may stem from a read error, because a much larger clone lies one nucleotide away. This rearrangement joins TRBV7-2 to TRBJ2-7; 12 bases line up with TRBD2. The junction had 13 bases not matched to a gene; V was cut back by 4 bases and J by 9 bases. The CDR3 is 16 residues long. Germline CDR1 and CDR2: SGHTA and FQGNSA. The CDR3 region has the DNA TGTGCCAGCAGCTCCAGACTAGCGGGGGACGGAAACGGGCAGTACTTC. The encoded protein is CASSSRLAGDGNGQYF.

The rearrangement links TRBV27 to TRBJ1-5; no clear D gene. Between the trimmed V and J ends, which lost 3 bases and 5 bases, there was a span of 11 bases. The V gene's germline CDR1 is MNHEY and CDR2 SMNVEV (reference sequence). The length of the CDR3 is 14 residues. CDR3 nucleotide sequence: TGTGCCAGCAGTTTCGGAGGCATCCATCAGCCCCAGCATTTT. Its protein is CASSFGGIHQPQHF.

The genes are TRBV7-6 and TRBJ1-1, with D possibly being TRBD1 (5 bases). V was shortened by 2 bases and J by 2 bases, with 12 bases between the two germline ends. Germline CDR1 is SGHVS and CDR2 is FNYEAQ. The CDR3 loop spans 15 amino acids. CDR3 coding DNA: TGTGCCAGCAGCTTACTTCCAGGGATAAACACTGAAGCTTTCTTT. Amino acid sequence: CASSLLPGINTEAFF.

This clonotype was counted many times. The rearrangement links TRBV7-8 to TRBJ2-5; D tentatively reads TRBD1 or TRBD2 (5 bases each). CDR3 length equals 15 residues. V shed 5 bases and J shed 5 bases, with 18 bases lying between them. Germline assignment: CDR1 SGHVS and CDR2 FQNEAQ. The CDR3 sequence is CASSPTGGSRETQYF. The CDR3 nucleotides are TGTGCCAGCAGCCCCACTGGGGGATCGCGGGAGACCCAGTACTTC.

The chain has TRBV5-5 and TRBJ1-2; D perhaps matches TRBD1 (5 bases). This CDR3 has 16 amino acids. Germline CDR1 reads SGHKS; CDR2 reads YYEKEE (reference sequence). Between the trimmed V and J ends, which lost 4 bases and 1 base, there was a span of 17 bases. The CDR3 loop reads CASSPPPGHLNYGYTF. CDR3 DNA: TGTGCCAGCAGCCCCCCACCGGGGCACCTTAACTATGGCTACACCTTC.

The rearrangement joins TRBV6-5 to TRBJ1-6, with D maybe TRBD1 (5 bases). Trimming removed 7 bases at V and 10 bases at J, with 14 bases between. From germline, CDR1 is MNHEY and CDR2 SVGAGI. CDR3 length equals 13 residues. CDR3 nucleotide sequence: TGTGCCAGCAAAGGGGCAGTGGGCTCACCCCTCCACTTT. As protein: CASKGAVGSPLHF.